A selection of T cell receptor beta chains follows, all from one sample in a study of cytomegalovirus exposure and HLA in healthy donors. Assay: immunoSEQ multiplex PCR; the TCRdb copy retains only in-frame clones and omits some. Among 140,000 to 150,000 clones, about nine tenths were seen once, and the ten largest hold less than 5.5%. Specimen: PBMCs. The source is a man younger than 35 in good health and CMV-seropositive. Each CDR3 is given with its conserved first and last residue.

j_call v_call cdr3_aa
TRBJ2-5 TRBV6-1 CASRLYLETQYF
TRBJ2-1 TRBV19 CASSMTSGSSYNEQFF
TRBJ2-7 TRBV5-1 CASSRTNYEQYF
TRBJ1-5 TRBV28 CASSRNRVVHQPQHF
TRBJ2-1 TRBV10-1 CASRPGTSGRDEQFF
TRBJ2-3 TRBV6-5 CASSSSSLGDTQYF
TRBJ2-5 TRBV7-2 CASSLSGSTLQETQYF
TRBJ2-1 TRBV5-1 CASSTHSGGVYNEQFF
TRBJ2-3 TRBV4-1 CASSLGLAGGTDTQYF
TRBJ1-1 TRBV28 CASSLWSGAENTEAFF
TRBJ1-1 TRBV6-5 CASKLTVNTEAFF
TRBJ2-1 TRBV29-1 CSVRGGWTNEQFF
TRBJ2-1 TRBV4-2 CASSQEYSGLYIHEQFF
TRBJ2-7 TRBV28 CASRKTSGRAREQYF
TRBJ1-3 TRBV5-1 CATQRRSSGNTIYF
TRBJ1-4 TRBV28 CASSPWTQGLGKLFF
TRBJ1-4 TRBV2 CATHNRGLNEKLFF
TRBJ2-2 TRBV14 CASSQQGLVGELFF
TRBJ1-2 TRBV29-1 CSARDRSNYGYTF
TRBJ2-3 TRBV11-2 CASSFSGRAIDTQYF
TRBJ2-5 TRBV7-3 CASSSTSGETQYF
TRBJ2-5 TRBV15 CATSGGLVETQYF
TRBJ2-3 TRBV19 CASSPAGPGTDTQYF
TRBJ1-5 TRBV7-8 CASSRSGNSRDQPQHF
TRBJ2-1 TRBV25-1 CASSLLAGLSPYNEQFF
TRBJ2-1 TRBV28 CASSLASGWAIEQFF
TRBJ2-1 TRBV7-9 CASSATGEAYNEQFF
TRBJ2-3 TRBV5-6 CASSEGDTQYF
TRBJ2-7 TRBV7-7 CASSLDLQAEQYF
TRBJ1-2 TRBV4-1 CASSQVGTGGGYTF
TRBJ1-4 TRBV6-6 CATSAQREKLFF
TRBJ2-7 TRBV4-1 CASSQTGTSDYEQYF
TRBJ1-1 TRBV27 CASSKQGKPEAFF
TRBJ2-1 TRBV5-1 CASSLEGTSGRAYNEQFF
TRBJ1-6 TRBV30 CAWRRAGVSPLHF
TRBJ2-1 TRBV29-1 CSVGRELLNEQFF
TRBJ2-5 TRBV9 CASSAAGKQETQYF
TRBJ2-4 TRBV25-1 CASSDNVRDFGNIQYF
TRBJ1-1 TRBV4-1 CASTSAGDWNEAFF
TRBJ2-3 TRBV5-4 CASSFQGGGDTQYF